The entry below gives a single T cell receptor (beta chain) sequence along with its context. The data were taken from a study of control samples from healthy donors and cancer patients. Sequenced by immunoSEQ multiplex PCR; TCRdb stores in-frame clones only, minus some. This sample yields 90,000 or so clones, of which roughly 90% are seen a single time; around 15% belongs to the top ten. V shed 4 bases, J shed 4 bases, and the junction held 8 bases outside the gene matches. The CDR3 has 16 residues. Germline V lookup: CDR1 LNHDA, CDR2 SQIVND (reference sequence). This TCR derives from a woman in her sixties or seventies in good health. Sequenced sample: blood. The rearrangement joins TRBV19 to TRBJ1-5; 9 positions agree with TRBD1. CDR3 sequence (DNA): TGTGCCAGTAGTACCTACGGACAGGGGATTAATCAGCCCCAGCATTTT. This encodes CASSTYGQGINQPQHF.